These 30 T cell receptor beta chains originate from one sample sequenced in a study of synovial regulatory T cells in juvenile arthritis. Produced via immunoSEQ multiplex PCR; TCRdb's table is partial and in-frame only. Seen in this sample are roughly 9,100 clones; the ten most common clones hold just over 0.7%. The sample taken for sequencing was Treg cells from blood. The sample's subset: remaining (HLA-DR-negative) circulating blood Treg cells. Every receptor here comes from a donor younger than 30 with juvenile idiopathic arthritis.

This sequence joins TRBV5-4 and TRBJ2-5. The CDR3 sequence is 14 residues long. This entry has no DNA. Germline V gene lookup returns CDR1 SGHNT and CDR2 YYREEE (reference sequence). The CDR3 region is CASSPPLDKETQYF.

V and J are TRBV5-1 and TRBJ2-3; no DNA is available, so the TRBD2 call from TCRdb remains unchecked. Germline loops: CDR1 SGHRS, CDR2 YFSETQ. The CDR3 covers 14 residues. The DNA is unrecorded. CDR3 region: CASSLAAVTDTQYF.

J is TRBJ2-7 and V is TRBV10-2; the D call from TCRdb, TRBD2, cannot be confirmed without DNA. Germline assignment: CDR1 WSHSY and CDR2 SAAADI. The CDR3 extends over 15 amino acids. DNA was not recorded. The CDR3 sequence: CASSDLAGLPREQYF.

The chain is built from TRBV5-1 and TRBJ2-7; TCRdb calls TRBD2, which cannot be checked without DNA. This CDR3 has 15 amino acids. The nucleotide record is missing. CDR1 and CDR2 from the germline V gene are SGHRS and YFSETQ. The CDR3 sequence is CASSLILGGSYEQYF.

This chain uses TRBV11-2 with TRBJ1-4; there is no DNA to check the TCRdb D call of TRBD1. Germline CDR1 and CDR2: SGHAT and FQNNGV. The CDR3 contains 18 residues. DNA is not recorded here. CDR3 residues: CASSLGFFVGVANEKLFF.

The rearrangement links TRBV19 to TRBJ2-5; without DNA, the TCRdb call of TRBD2 cannot be checked. The CDR3 extends over 13 amino acids. No DNA appears here. CDR1 is LNHDA, CDR2 SQIVND, per germline (reference sequence). The CDR3 sequence is CASRDYLEETQYF.

The gene calls are TRBV7-2 and TRBJ2-5; checking the TCRdb D call of TRBD2 is not possible without DNA. The CDR3 consists of 15 residues. No DNA sequence is on record. Per the germline V gene, CDR1 is SGHTA and CDR2 is FQGNSA. The CDR3 sequence: CASSQGLAGGETQYF.

The V gene is TRBV9, the J gene TRBJ2-3; as DNA is missing, the TRBD2 call by TCRdb cannot be tested. This CDR3 contains 13 residues. The protein alone is recorded here. CDR1 SGDLS and CDR2 YYNGEE come from the germline V gene. The CDR3 sequence is CASSVLSTDTQYF. The full variable domain, with the rest looked up from reference TRBV9 and TRBJ2-3, is DSGVTQTPKHLITATGQRVTLRCSPRSGDLSVYWYQQSLDQGLQFLIQYYNGEERAKGNILERFSAQQFPDLHSELNLSSLELGDSALYFCASSVLSTDTQYFGPGTRLTVL.

This chain links TRBV10-3 with TRBJ1-4; TCRdb picks TRBD1, but there is no DNA to check that call. Germline V gene lookup returns CDR1 ENHRY and CDR2 SYGVKD. The length of the CDR3 is 13 residues. Nucleotide data are not available. The CDR3 region is CAISPTFSEKLFF.

The chain uses TRBV7-9 and TRBJ1-2; TCRdb proposes TRBD1, but this gene call is untestable without DNA. CDR3 length equals 13 residues. No DNA is recorded. Germline V gene lookup returns CDR1 SEHNR and CDR2 FQNEAQ (reference sequence). The CDR3 here is CASSSDSSYGYTF.

The chain joins TRBV28 to TRBJ2-7; no DNA is available, so the TRBD1 call from TCRdb remains unchecked. This CDR3 has 12 residues. This entry has no DNA. From germline, CDR1 is MDHEN and CDR2 SYDVKM. CDR3 sequence reads: CASTRTGSEQYF.

CDR3 residues: CASSVGSSYNEQFF. The V gene is TRBV9, the J gene TRBJ2-1; TCRdb indicates TRBD2, and absent DNA this call remains unverified. Germline V gene data show CDR1 as SGDLS and CDR2 as YYNGEE. The CDR3 is 14 amino acids. No DNA was logged.

The rearrangement uses TRBV28 and TRBJ2-5; TCRdb reports TRBD1, a call that lacks DNA to check it against. CDR3 length: 15 amino acids. The DNA sequence is not available. The V gene's germline CDR1 is MDHEN and CDR2 SYDVKM. CDR3 sequence reads: CASSLQGASTETQYF.

J is TRBJ2-5 and V is TRBV7-6; TCRdb gives TRBD2 as the D gene, but with no DNA this cannot be confirmed. Germline values: CDR1 SGHVS, CDR2 FNYEAQ. The CDR3 has 17 residues. The coding DNA is unavailable. The CDR3 protein is CASSFGTSFLSQETQYF.

The V gene is TRBV30, the J gene TRBJ2-3; the TRBD2 assignment by TCRdb is unverifiable without DNA. The CDR3 length is 16 residues. The entry carries no DNA sequence. Germline V lookup: CDR1 GTSNPN, CDR2 SVGIG (reference sequence). The CDR3: CAWSRRGALMGNTQYF.

The gene calls are TRBV28 and TRBJ1-1; the TRBD1 assignment by TCRdb is unverifiable without DNA. CDR1 MDHEN and CDR2 SYDVKM come from the germline V gene. The CDR3 spans 12 residues. DNA was not recorded. The CDR3 spells CASSLSDRFTFF.

The gene calls are TRBV30 and TRBJ2-2; without DNA, the TCRdb call of TRBD1 cannot be checked. The germline V gene encodes CDR1 GTSNPN and CDR2 SVGIG (reference sequence). The CDR3 spans 15 residues. No DNA sequence is on record. CDR3 sequence: CAWSVPGLPTGELFF.

V is TRBV5-1 and J is TRBJ2-3; the TCRdb D gene call, TRBD2, has no DNA to confirm it. There are 15 residues in the CDR3. The DNA sequence is not available. Germline V CDR1 and CDR2: SGHRS, YFSETQ. The CDR3 here is CASSRLAGNTDTQYF.

The rearrangement uses TRBV25-1 and TRBJ2-7; TCRdb calls TRBD2, which cannot be checked without DNA. This CDR3 is 13 amino acids long. Only the protein is on record. CDR1 MGHDK and CDR2 SYGVNS come from the germline V gene. The CDR3 loop reads CASSESGIYEQYF.

The V and J genes are TRBV30 and TRBJ2-2; no DNA is available, so the TRBD2 call from TCRdb remains unchecked. Germline CDR1 is GTSNPN and CDR2 is SVGIG (reference sequence). The CDR3 length is 15 residues. The coding DNA is unavailable. Here the CDR3 reads CAGGKGAGNTGELFF. Looking up the rest from reference TRBV30 and TRBJ2-2 gives the full variable domain: SQTIHQWPATLVQPVGSPLSLECTVEGTSNPNLYWYRQAAGRGLQLLFYSVGIGQISSEVPQNLSASRPQDRQFILSSKKLLLSDSGFYLCAGGKGAGNTGELFFGEGSRLTVL.

The V call is TRBV19, the J call TRBJ1-1. The CDR3 runs to 13 residues. No DNA sequence is on record. CDR1 is LNHDA and CDR2 is SQIVND in the germline V gene (reference sequence). The CDR3 is CATTNRRTHEAFF.

This chain joins TRBV7-2 and TRBJ2-1; there is no DNA to check the TCRdb D call of TRBD2. The CDR3 contains 16 residues. No DNA sequence was recorded. Germline CDR1 reads SGHTA; CDR2 reads FQGNSA. The chain's CDR3 is CASKSGRGVSWNEQFF. Full variable domain (rest looked up from reference TRBV7-2 and TRBJ2-1): GAGVSQSPSNKVTEKGKDVELRCDPISGHTALYWYRQSLGQGLEFLIYFQGNSAPDKSGLPSDRFSAERTGGSVSTLTIQRTQQEDSAVYLCASKSGRGVSWNEQFFGPGTRLTVL.

The V and J genes are TRBV7-6 and TRBJ1-4. Germline V gives CDR1 SGHVS, CDR2 FNYEAQ. CDR3 length equals 12 residues. No DNA is listed. The CDR3 loop reads CASSSRVGKLFF.

This chain links TRBV7-2 with TRBJ2-1; with no DNA, the TCRdb D assignment of TRBD2 cannot be verified. Germline CDR1 is SGHTA and CDR2 is FQGNSA. This CDR3 region has 18 residues. No DNA sequence was recorded. CDR3 in amino acids: CASSRQEVPGGLYNEQFF.

The V gene is TRBV5-6, the J gene TRBJ2-7; TCRdb selects TRBD2, and the lack of DNA leaves this call unchecked. Germline assignment: CDR1 SGHDT and CDR2 YYEEEE. This CDR3 comprises 14 residues. No DNA is given. Here the CDR3 reads CASSLGRPLYEQYF.

The chain carries TRBV29-1 and TRBJ1-2; the TRBD1 assignment by TCRdb is unverifiable without DNA. Per the germline V gene, CDR1 is SQVTM and CDR2 is ANQGSEA. The CDR3 has 12 amino acids. This entry has no DNA. CDR3: CSAGGQGNGYTF.

This chain connects TRBV5-6 to TRBJ2-7; TCRdb's D call, TRBD2, is unchecked because there is no DNA. Per the germline V gene, CDR1 is SGHDT and CDR2 is YYEEEE. This CDR3 is built from 15 residues. No DNA sequence is on record. The CDR3 protein is CASSFPGLSSYEQYF.

This chain connects TRBV5-4 to TRBJ2-7; the TCRdb D gene call, TRBD1, has no DNA to confirm it. The length of the CDR3 is 13 residues. This entry has no DNA. Germline V gives CDR1 SGHNT, CDR2 YYREEE (reference sequence). The CDR3 region is CASSLGQSYEQYF.

The chain recombines TRBV5-4 with TRBJ1-2. This CDR3 spans 13 amino acids. No DNA is recorded. CDR1 is SGHNT, CDR2 YYREEE, per germline (reference sequence). The CDR3 is CASSLALGPGYTF.

The chain employs TRBV29-1 and TRBJ2-7; TCRdb's D call of TRBD2 is untestable without DNA. The CDR3 length is 13 residues. No coding sequence is recorded. CDR1 SQVTM and CDR2 ANQGSEA come from the germline V gene. CDR3 protein: CSVFGRFGYEQYF.